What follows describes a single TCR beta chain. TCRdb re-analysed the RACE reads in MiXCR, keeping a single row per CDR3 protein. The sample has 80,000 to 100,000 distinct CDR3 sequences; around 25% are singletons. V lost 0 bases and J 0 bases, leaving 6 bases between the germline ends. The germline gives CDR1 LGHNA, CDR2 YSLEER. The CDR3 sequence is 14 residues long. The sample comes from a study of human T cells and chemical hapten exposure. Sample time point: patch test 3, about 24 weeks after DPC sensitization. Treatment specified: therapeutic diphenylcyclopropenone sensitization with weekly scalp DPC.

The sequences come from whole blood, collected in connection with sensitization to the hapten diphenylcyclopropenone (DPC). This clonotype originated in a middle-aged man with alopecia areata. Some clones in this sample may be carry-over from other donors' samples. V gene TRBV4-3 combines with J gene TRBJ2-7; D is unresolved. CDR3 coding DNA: TGCGCCAGCAGCCAAGAGCAAAGCTCCTACGAGCAGTACTTC. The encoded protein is CASSQEQSSYEQYF.